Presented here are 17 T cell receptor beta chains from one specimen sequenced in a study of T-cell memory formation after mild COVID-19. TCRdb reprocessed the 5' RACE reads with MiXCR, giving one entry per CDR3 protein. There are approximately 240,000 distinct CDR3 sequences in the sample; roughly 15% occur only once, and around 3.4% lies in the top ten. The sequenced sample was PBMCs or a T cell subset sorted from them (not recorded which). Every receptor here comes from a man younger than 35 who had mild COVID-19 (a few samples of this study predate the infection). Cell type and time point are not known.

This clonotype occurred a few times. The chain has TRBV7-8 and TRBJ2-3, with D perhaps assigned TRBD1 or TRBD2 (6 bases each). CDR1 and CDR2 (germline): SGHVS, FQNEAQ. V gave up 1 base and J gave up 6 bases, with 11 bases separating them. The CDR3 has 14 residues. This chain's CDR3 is CASSLDGGGDTQYF. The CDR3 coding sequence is TGTGCCAGCAGCTTAGATGGAGGGGGGGATACGCAGTATTTT.

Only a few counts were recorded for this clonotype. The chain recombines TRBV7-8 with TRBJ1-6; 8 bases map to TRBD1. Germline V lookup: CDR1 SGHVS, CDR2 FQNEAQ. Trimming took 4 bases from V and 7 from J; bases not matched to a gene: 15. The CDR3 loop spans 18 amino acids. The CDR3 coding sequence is TGTGCCAGCAGCTCCCGCTTAGGACAGGGTGGGACCAATTCACCCCTCCACTTT. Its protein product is CASSSRLGQGGTNSPLHF.

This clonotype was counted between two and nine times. The CDR3 protein is CSADRGAAKNIQYF. The CDR3 DNA follows: TGCAGTGCGGATCGGGGGGCAGCCAAAAACATTCAGTACTTC. This sequence joins TRBV20-1 and TRBJ2-4, with D possibly matching TRBD2 (7 bases). Germline lookup yields CDR1 DFQATT and CDR2 SNEGSKA (reference sequence). This CDR3 is built from 14 residues. Trimming stripped 6 bases from V and 0 bases from J, with 12 bases between.

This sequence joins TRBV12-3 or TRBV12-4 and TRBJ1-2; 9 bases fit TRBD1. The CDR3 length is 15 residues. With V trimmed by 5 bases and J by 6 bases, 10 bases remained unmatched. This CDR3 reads CASSTQGDRADGYTF. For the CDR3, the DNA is TGTGCCAGCAGTACCCAAGGGGACAGGGCGGATGGCTACACCTTC.

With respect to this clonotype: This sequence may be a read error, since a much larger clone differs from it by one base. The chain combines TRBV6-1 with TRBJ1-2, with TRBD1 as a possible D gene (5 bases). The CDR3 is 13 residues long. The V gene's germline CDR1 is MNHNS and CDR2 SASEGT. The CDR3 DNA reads TGTGCCAGCAGTGACAGGGTGACCTATGGCTGCACCTTC. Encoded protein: CASSDRVTYGCTF.

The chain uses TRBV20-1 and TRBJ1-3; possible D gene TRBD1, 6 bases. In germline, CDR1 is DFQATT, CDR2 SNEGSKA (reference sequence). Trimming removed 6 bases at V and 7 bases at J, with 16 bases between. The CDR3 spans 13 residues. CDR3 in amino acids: CSAGGASQNTIYF. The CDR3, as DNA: TGCAGTGCCGGGGGGGCCAGTCAGAACACCATATATTTT.

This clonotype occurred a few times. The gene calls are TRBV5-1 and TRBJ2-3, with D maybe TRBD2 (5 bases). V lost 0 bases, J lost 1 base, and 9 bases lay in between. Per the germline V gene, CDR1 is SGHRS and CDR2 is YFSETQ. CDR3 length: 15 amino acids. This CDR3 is CASSLAGSGTDTQYF. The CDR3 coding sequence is TGCGCCAGCAGCTTGGCTGGGAGCGGCACAGATACGCAGTATTTT.

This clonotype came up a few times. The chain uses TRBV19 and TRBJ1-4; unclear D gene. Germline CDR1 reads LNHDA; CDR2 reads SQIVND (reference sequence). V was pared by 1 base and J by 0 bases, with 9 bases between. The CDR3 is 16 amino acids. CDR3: CASSIAPAATNEKLFF. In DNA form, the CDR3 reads TGTGCCAGTAGTATAGCGCCGGCCGCAACTAATGAAAAACTGTTTTTT.

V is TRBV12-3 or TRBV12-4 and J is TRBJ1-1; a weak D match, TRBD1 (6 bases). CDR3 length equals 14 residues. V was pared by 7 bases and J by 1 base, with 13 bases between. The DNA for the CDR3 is TGTGCCAGCAATCACAGGGCCCGGAACACTGAAGCTTTCTTT. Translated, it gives CASNHRARNTEAFF.

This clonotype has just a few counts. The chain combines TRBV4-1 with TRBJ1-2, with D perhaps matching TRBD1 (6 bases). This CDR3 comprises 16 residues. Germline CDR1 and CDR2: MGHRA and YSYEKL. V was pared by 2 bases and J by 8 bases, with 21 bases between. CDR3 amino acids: CASSQPRHTTGKGYTF. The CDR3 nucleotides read TGCGCCAGCAGCCAACCCCGCCACACCACAGGGAAGGGCTACACCTTC.

The CDR3 nucleotides are TGTGCCAGCAGCGTGGGTCAGGGAAGCACCGGGGAGCTGTTTTTT. Its protein product is CASSVGQGSTGELFF. This chain connects TRBV7-3 to TRBJ2-2; TRBD1 is a possible D gene (5 bases). V was shortened by 5 bases and J by 4 bases, with 14 bases between the two germline ends. This CDR3 region has 15 residues. CDR1 is SGHTA, CDR2 FQGTGA, per germline.

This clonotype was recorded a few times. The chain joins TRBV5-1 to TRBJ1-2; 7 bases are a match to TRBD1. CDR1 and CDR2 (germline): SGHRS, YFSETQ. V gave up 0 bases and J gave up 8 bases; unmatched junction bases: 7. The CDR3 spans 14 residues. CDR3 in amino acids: CASSLGVTGTGYTF. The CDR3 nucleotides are TGCGCCAGCAGCTTGGGGGTGACAGGGACCGGCTACACCTTC.

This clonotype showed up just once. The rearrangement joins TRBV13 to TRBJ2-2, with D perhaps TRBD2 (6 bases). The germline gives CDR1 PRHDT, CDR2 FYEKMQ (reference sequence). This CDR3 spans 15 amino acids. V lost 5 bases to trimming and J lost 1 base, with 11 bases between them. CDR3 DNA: TGTGCCAGCAGCCCCCTGGGGGGGAACACCGGGGAGCTGTTTTTT. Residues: CASSPLGGNTGELFF. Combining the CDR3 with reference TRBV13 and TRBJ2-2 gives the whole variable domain AAGVIQSPRHLIKEKRETATLKCYPIPRHDTVYWYQQGPGQDPQFLISFYEKMQSDKGSIPDRFSAQQFSDYHSELNMSSLELGDSALYFCASSPLGGNTGELFFGEGSRLTVL.

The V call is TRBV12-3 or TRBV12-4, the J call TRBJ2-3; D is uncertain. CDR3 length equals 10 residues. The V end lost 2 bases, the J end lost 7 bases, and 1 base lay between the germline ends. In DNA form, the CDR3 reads TGTGCCAGCAGTTTAAATACGCAGTATTTT. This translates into CASSLNTQYF.

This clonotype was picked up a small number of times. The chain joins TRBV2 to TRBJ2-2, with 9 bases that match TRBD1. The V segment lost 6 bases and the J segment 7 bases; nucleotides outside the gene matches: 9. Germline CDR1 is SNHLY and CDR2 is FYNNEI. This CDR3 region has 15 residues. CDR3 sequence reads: CASRNDRGSFGELFF. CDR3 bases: TGTGCCAGCAGGAATGACAGGGGGTCTTTCGGGGAGCTGTTTTTT.

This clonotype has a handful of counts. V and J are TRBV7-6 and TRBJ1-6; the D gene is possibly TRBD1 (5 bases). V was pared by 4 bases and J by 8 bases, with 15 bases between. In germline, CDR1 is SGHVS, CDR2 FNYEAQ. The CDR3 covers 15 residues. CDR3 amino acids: CASSSSGRADSPLHF. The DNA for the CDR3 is TGTGCCAGCAGCTCCTCCGGCAGGGCGGATTCACCCCTCCACTTT.

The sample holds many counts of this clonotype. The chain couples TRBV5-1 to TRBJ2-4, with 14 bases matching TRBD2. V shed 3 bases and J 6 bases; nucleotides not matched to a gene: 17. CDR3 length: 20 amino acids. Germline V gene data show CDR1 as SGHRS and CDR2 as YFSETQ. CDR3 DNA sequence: TGCGCCAGCAGCTGGAAGAATCCGGGACTAGCGGGGGCCCGAGGAAACATTCAGTACTTC. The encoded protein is CASSWKNPGLAGARGNIQYF.